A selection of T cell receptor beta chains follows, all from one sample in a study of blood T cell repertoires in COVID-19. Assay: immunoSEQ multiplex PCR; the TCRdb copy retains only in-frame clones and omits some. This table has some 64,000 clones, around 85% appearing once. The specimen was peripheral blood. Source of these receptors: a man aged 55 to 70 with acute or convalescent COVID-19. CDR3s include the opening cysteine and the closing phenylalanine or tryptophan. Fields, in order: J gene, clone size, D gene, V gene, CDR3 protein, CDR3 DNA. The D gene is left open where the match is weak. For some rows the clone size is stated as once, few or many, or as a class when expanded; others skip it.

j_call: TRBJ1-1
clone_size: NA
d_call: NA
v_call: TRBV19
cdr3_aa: CASSIQRGTEAFF
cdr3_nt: TGTGCCAGTAGTATCCAAAGAGGCACTGAAGCTTTCTTT

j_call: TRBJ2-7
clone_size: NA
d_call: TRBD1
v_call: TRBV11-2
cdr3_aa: CASSPPGQGVEQYF
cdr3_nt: TGTGCCAGCAGCCCCCCTGGACAGGGGGTCGAGCAGTACTTC

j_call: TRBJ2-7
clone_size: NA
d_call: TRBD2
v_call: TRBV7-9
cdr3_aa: CASTISGRAPYEQYF
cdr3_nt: TGTGCCAGCACCATTAGCGGGAGGGCCCCTTACGAGCAGTACTTC

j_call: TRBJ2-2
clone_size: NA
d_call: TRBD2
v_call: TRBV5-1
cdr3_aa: CASSFWTSDGTGELFF
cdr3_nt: TGCGCCAGCAGCTTTTGGACTAGCGATGGGACCGGGGAGCTGTTTTTT

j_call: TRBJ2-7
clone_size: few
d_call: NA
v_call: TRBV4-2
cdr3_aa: CASSQDSVSYEQYF
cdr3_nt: TGTGCCAGCAGCCAAGACTCGGTCTCCTACGAGCAGTACTTC

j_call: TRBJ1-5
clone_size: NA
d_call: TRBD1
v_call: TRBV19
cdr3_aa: CASSEGTVYQPQHF
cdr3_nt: TGTGCCAGTAGTGAGGGGACAGTATATCAGCCCCAGCATTTT

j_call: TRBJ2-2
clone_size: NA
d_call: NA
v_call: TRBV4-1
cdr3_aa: CASSLNRDTGELFF
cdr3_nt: TGCGCCAGCAGCCTAAACAGGGACACCGGGGAGCTGTTTTTT

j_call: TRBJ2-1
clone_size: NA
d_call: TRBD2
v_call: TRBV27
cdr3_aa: CASAGTSGINEQFF
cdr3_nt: TGTGCCAGCGCCGGGACTAGCGGGATAAATGAGCAGTTCTTC

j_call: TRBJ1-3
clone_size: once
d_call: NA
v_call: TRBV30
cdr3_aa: CAWSVGGTGSTIYF
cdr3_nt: TGTGCCTGGAGTGTAGGAGGCACAGGGAGCACCATATATTTT

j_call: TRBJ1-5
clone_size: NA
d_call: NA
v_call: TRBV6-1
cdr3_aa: CASSEAPRGVNQPQHF
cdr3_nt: TGTGCCAGCAGTGAAGCTCCCAGGGGAGTAAATCAGCCCCAGCATTTT

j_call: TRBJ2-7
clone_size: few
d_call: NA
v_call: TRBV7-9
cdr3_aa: CASSLGGTYEQYF
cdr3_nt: TGTGCCAGCAGCTTAGGCGGCACCTACGAGCAGTACTTC

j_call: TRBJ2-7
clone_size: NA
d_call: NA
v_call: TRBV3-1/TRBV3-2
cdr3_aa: CASSLSGYEQYF
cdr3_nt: TGTGCCAGCAGCCTCAGCGGCTACGAGCAGTACTTC

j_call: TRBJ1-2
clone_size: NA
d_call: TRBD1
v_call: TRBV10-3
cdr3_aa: CAISDLGQADRLYGYTF
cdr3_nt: TGTGCCATCAGTGATTTGGGACAGGCCGACCGCCTCTATGGCTACACCTTC

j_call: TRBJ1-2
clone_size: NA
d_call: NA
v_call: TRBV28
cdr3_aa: CASSLGLNYGYTF
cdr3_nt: TGTGCCAGCAGTTTGGGGCTTAACTATGGCTACACCTTC

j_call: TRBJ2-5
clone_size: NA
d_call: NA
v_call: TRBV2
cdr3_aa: CASSDGGGRGETQYF
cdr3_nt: TGTGCCAGCAGTGACGGAGGCGGTAGAGGGGAGACCCAGTACTTC

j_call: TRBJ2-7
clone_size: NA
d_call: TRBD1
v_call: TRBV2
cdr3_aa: CASRAGTGRSYEQYF
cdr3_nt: TGTGCCAGCAGGGCCGGGACAGGGAGGTCTTACGAGCAGTACTTC

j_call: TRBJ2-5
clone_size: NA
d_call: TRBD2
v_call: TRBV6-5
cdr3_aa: CASSYSRTSGRETQYF
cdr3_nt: TGTGCCAGCAGTTACTCAAGGACTAGCGGGAGGGAGACCCAGTACTTC

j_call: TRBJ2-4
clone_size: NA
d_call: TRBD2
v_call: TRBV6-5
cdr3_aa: CASTVAGAQGNIQYF
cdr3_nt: TGTGCCAGCACGGTGGCGGGAGCTCAAGGAAACATTCAGTACTTC

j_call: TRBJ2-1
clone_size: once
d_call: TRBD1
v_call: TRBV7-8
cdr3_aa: CASSYDRGSFNEQFF
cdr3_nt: TGTGCCAGCAGCTATGACAGGGGGTCATTCAATGAGCAGTTCTTC

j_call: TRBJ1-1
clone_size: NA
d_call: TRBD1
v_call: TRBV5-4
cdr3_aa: CASSPKKQGAAEAFF
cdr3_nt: TGTGCCAGCAGCCCGAAGAAACAGGGGGCAGCTGAAGCTTTCTTT

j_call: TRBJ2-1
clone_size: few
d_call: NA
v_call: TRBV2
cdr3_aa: CASTGSISNEQFF
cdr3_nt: TGTGCCAGCACCGGGAGCATCTCCAATGAGCAGTTCTTC

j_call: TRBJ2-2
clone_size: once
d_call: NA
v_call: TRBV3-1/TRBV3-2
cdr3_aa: CASSQVRGTGELFF
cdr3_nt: TGTGCCAGCAGCCAAGTTCGGGGCACCGGGGAGCTGTTTTTT

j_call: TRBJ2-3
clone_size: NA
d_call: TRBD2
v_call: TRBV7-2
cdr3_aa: CASANSGRAEDTQYF
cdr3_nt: TGTGCCAGCGCTAACAGCGGGAGGGCGGAGGATACGCAGTATTTT

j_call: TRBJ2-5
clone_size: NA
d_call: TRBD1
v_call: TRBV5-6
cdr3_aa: CASSPGQGGQETQYF
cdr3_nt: TGTGCCAGCAGTCCGGGACAGGGAGGACAAGAGACCCAGTACTTC

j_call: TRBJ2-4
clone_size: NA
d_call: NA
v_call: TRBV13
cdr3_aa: CASSPGQGLAKNIQYF
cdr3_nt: TGTGCCAGCAGCCCTGGCCAGGGACTAGCCAAAAACATTCAGTACTTC

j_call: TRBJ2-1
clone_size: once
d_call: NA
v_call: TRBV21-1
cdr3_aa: CASSIQGPYYNEQFF
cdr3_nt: TGTGCCAGCAGCATACAGGGACCCTACTACAATGAGCAGTTCTTC

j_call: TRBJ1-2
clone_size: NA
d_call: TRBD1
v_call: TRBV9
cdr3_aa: CASSVAADRDHGYTF
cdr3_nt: TGTGCCAGCAGCGTAGCCGCGGACAGGGATCATGGCTACACCTTC

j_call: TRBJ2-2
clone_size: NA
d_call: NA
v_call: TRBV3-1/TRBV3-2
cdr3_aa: CASSQRGATGELFF
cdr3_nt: TGTGCCAGCAGTCAACGGGGGGCAACCGGGGAGCTGTTTTTT

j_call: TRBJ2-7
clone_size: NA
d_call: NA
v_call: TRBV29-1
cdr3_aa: CSVEGSRGSYEQYF
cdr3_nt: TGCAGCGTTGAAGGCTCGCGGGGCTCATACGAGCAGTACTTC

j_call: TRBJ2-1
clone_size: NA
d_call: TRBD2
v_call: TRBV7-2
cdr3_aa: CASSLVALGSGRANEQFF
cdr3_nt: TGTGCCAGCAGCTTAGTTGCTCTGGGTAGCGGGAGGGCAAATGAGCAGTTCTTC

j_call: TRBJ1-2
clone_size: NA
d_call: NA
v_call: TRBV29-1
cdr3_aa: CSVEDFGSQGGYGYTF
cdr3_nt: TGCAGCGTTGAAGATTTTGGTTCCCAGGGCGGCTATGGCTACACCTTC

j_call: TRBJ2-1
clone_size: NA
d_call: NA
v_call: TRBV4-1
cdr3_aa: CASSQGSSYNEQFF
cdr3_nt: TGCGCCAGCAGCCAAGGCAGCTCCTACAATGAGCAGTTCTTC

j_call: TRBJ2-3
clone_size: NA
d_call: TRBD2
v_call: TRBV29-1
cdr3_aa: CSVEWDRATSGRVGDTQYF
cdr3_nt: TGCAGCGTTGAGTGGGACAGGGCGACTAGCGGGAGGGTTGGAGATACGCAGTATTTT

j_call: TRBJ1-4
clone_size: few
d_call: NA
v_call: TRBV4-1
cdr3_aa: CASSQPGATNEKLFF
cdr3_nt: TGCGCCAGCAGCCAACCGGGGGCAACTAATGAAAAACTGTTTTTT

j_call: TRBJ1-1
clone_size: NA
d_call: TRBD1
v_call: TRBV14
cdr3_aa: CASSQEWGRTTGGLVNTEAFF
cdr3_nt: TGTGCCAGCAGCCAAGAATGGGGGCGGACGACAGGGGGCCTGGTGAACACTGAAGCTTTCTTT

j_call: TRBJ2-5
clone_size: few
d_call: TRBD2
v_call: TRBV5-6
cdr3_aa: CASSLWGTSESETQYF
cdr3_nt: TGTGCCAGCAGCTTGTGGGGGACTAGCGAGTCCGAGACCCAGTACTTC

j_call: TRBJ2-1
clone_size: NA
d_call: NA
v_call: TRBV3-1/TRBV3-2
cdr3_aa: CASSQVERNEQFF
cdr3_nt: TGTGCCAGCAGCCAAGTCGAGAGAAATGAGCAGTTCTTC

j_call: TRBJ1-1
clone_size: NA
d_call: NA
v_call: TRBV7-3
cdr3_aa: CASSMGGTEAFF
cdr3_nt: TGTGCCAGCAGTATGGGGGGCACTGAAGCTTTCTTT

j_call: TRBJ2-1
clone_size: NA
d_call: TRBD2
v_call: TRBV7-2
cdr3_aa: CASSLVFFSGTYNEQFF
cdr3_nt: TGTGCCAGCAGCTTAGTGTTTTTTAGCGGGACCTACAATGAGCAGTTCTTC

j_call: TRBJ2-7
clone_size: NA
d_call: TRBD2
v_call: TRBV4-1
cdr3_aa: CASSQVSGRSSYEQYF
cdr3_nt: TGCGCCAGCAGCCAGGTTAGCGGGAGGAGCTCCTACGAGCAGTACTTC

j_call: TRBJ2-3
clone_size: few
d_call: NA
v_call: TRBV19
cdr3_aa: CASTWGRASTDTQYF
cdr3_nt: TGTGCCAGTACCTGGGGGCGGGCCAGCACAGATACGCAGTATTTT

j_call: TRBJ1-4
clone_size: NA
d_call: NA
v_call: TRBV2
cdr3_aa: CASSEANAGYEKLFF
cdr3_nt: TGTGCCAGCAGTGAAGCTAATGCAGGGTATGAAAAACTGTTTTTT

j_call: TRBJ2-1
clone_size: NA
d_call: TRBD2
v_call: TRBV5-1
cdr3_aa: CASSFLAGAYNEQFF
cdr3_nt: TGCGCCAGCAGCTTTCTAGCGGGGGCCTACAATGAGCAGTTCTTC

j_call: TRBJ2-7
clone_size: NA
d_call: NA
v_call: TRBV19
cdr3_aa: CASSSLDSYEQYF
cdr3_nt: TGTGCCAGTAGTAGCCTGGACAGCTACGAGCAGTACTTC

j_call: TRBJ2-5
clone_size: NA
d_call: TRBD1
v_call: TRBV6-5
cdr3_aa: CASRRDREETQYF
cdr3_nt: TGTGCCAGCAGGAGGGACAGAGAAGAGACCCAGTACTTC

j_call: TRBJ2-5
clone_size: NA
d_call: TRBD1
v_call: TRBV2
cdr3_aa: CASIKDRGRETQYF
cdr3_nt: TGTGCCAGCATAAAGGACAGGGGGCGGGAGACCCAGTACTTC

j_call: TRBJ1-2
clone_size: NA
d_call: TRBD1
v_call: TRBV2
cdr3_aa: CASSRGQGRGYTF
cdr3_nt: TGTGCCAGCAGTCGGGGACAGGGCCGTGGCTACACCTTC

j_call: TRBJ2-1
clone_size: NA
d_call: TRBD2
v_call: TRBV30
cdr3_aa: CAWRQHGSTSGFAAYNEQFF
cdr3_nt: TGTGCCTGGAGGCAGCATGGGTCAACTAGCGGGTTTGCCGCCTACAATGAGCAGTTCTTC

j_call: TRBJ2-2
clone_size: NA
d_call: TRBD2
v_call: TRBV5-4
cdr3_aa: CASSLSREKVRELFF
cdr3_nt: TGTGCCAGCAGCTTGTCGCGGGAGAAGGTCCGGGAGCTGTTTTTT

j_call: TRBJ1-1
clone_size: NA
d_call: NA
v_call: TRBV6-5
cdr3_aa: CASSSPPRGNTEAFF
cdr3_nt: TGTGCCAGCAGTTCCCCACCCCGGGGGAACACTGAAGCTTTCTTT